This is a list of T cell receptor beta chains from one sample in a study of TIL therapy for anti-PD-1-resistant metastatic lung cancer. The assay was immunoSEQ multiplex PCR, and TCRdb's table has in-frame clones only and misses some. The sample consists of nearly 60,000 clones, around 67% of them appearing once. The source was blood, collected at baseline. The receptor source for this set is a person aged 25 to 85 with non-small cell lung cancer. CDR3s include the opening cysteine and the closing phenylalanine or tryptophan. The D gene is left open where the match is weak. Clone size appears in some rows only: once, few, many, or a class for an expanded clone.

cdr3_nt cdr3_aa clone_size j_call v_call d_call
TGTGCCAGCAGCTCGAGACTAGCGGGGGGGTTCGGGACAGATACGCAGTATTTT CASSSRLAGGFGTDTQYF - TRBJ2-3 TRBV7-2 TRBD2
TGTGCCAGCAGCCAAGACAGGGAGGAGACCCAGTACTTC CASSQDREETQYF - TRBJ2-5 TRBV11-3 TRBD1
TGTGCCAGCGGAGCGGGAGGCGGTGGCACAGATACGCAGTATTTT CASGAGGGGTDTQYF - TRBJ2-3 TRBV6-1 TRBD2
TGCAGCGTTAGAAAACAGGACAATCAGCCCCAGCATTTT CSVRKQDNQPQHF - TRBJ1-5 TRBV29-1 -
TGTGCCAGCAGCAAAGTTAGGAAGGGGCTGGCTTTCTTT CASSKVRKGLAFF few TRBJ1-1 TRBV21-1 -
TGTGCCAGCAGCCAGACAGGAGACTCAACTAATGAAAAACTGTTTTTT CASSQTGDSTNEKLFF - TRBJ1-4 TRBV13 -
TGTGCCAGCAGTAGACGGGAACAGGGGAGCACAGATACGCAGTATTTT CASSRREQGSTDTQYF - TRBJ2-3 TRBV11-2 TRBD1
TGTGCCAGCAGCCAAGAATGGGGGGAGACCCAGTACTTC CASSQEWGETQYF few TRBJ2-5 TRBV4-2 -
TGTGCCTGGACCAGAGCGGGACAGCTACAAGAGACCCAGTACTTC CAWTRAGQLQETQYF - TRBJ2-5 TRBV30 -
TGTGCCAGCAGTTTCCCTCCCGGGCTCAACTATGGCTACACCTTC CASSFPPGLNYGYTF few TRBJ1-2 TRBV27 -
TGTGCCATCAGTGACGGCGGAGGATATGCCTACGAGCAGTACTTC CAISDGGGYAYEQYF - TRBJ2-7 TRBV10-3 -
TGTGCCAGCAGAGACCCAGGGAAAAACTACGAGCAGTACTTC CASRDPGKNYEQYF - TRBJ2-7 TRBV6-5 -
TGTGCCAGCAGCCAAGATTCCAATTGGGGGGAGCTGTTTTTT CASSQDSNWGELFF few TRBJ2-2 TRBV14 -
TGTGCCAGCAGTGAAGCGTATCGCGGTCACCTAATTACGGGCACTGAAGCTTTCTTT CASSEAYRGHLITGTEAFF few TRBJ1-1 TRBV6-1 -
TGTGCCATCAGTGGAGGACTAGCGGCGTTCGGGGAGCTGTTTTTT CAISGGLAAFGELFF once TRBJ2-2 TRBV10-3 TRBD2
TGTGCCAGCACTTTTAGGGAAGGGCCCACCGGGGAGCTGTTTTTT CASTFREGPTGELFF - TRBJ2-2 TRBV27 -
TGCAGCGTTGAACAGATCCATGCAAACTATGGCTACACCTTC CSVEQIHANYGYTF - TRBJ1-2 TRBV29-1 -
TGTGCCAGCAGCTCCCGACTAGCGGGAGGGTGGGGGGAGACCCAGTACTTC CASSSRLAGGWGETQYF - TRBJ2-5 TRBV7-9 TRBD2
TGTGCCAGTAGTATCGGCTCCATGAACACTGAAGCTTTCTTT CASSIGSMNTEAFF - TRBJ1-1 TRBV19 -
TGTGCCACCAGCAGAGAGGGGCCTCCGTCGCCGGGAGGGGTAGAAAAACTGTTTTTT CATSREGPPSPGGVEKLFF once TRBJ1-4 TRBV15 -
TGTGCCAGCAGCTTATTCAGGAAAAGCACTGAAGCTTTCTTT CASSLFRKSTEAFF many TRBJ1-1 TRBV5-6 -
TGTGCCAGCAACAGTCAAGAGACCCAGTACTTC CASNSQETQYF - TRBJ2-5 TRBV7-8 -